Only a few counts were recorded for the clone carrying this T cell receptor (beta chain). The CDR3 extends over 15 amino acids. From germline, CDR1 is DFQATT and CDR2 SNEGSKA (reference sequence). The trim removed 6 bases at V and 1 base at J, leaving 8 bases unmatched. This sample stems from a study of patients and donors after allogeneic stem cell transplantation. TCRdb called the RT-PCR reads again in MiXCR, with one record for every CDR3 protein. Among about a million distinct CDR3 sequences listed, roughly 17% were seen once. The sample was blood, either unsorted or a sorted T cell fraction (not recorded which). The origin of this receptor is a human donor who was either an allogeneic HSCT recipient or a stem cell or donor lymphocyte infusion donor (not recorded which). It is not recorded whose cells these are; they may come from a transplant donor. The chain is built from TRBV20-1 and TRBJ2-3; 9 bases are a match to TRBD2. CDR3 bases: TGCAGTGCCCAGAAAAGGACTAGCGGCACAGATACGCAGTATTTT. It codes for CSAQKRTSGTDTQYF.